The sequence of this TCR beta chain was determined in a study of T cell responses to AZD1222 COVID-19 vaccine. Whole-study results and caveats: Repertoire collection took place solely once the T cell response had peaked. With dominance at 160-218 and 743-854, vaccine-associated CD4 TCRs spanned spike.

The germline V gene has CDR1 MRHNA and CDR2 SNTAGT. The CDR3 runs 13 residues. Produced via immunoSEQ multiplex PCR; TCRdb's table is partial and in-frame only. The sample lists approximately 180,000 clones, approximately 90% occurring once. As regards this clone: The antigen remains unidentified.

The rearrangement links TRBV6-4 to TRBJ1-4, with 7 bases lining up with TRBD1. The specimen comprised peripheral blood, sampled 28 days after the second AZD1222 dose. The sequence derives from an adult who received the AZD1222 COVID-19 vaccine. The CDR3 DNA reads TGTGCAAGAGGGGGACAGCCTAATGAAAAACTGTTTTTT. Its protein product is CARGGQPNEKLFF.